This record looks at one TCR beta chain sequence and its context. The table lists this clone with a few counts. What this receptor recognizes is not known. Base qualities were left out, and no much larger clone turns up one base away. The junction shows trimming of 0 bases on V and 4 bases on J, and the gene matches do not reach 11 bases of it. In the germline V gene, CDR1 corresponds to SGHDT and CDR2 to YYEEEE. The CDR3 goes from the cysteine to the phenylalanine over 17 residues. CDR3 DNA is the only sequence kept; it has 51 bases, read in frame from the first base. Each collaborating institution followed its own protocols to collect whole blood in K2EDTA tubes. Collaborator samples were shipped for TCRbeta analysis as frozen whole blood, isolated PBMCs, or DNA extracted from either sample type. TCRbeta CDR3 regions were amplified from genomic DNA using the immunoSEQ Assay, a bias-controlled multiplex PCR. As for how the authors treated the data: The number of nucleated cells in each sample was estimated from the amplification of reference gene primers within the assay. To quantify the absolute abundance of each unique TCRbeta CDR3 rearrangement, sequence reads were collapsed and filtered. For each sample, productive Simpson clonality was calculated by taking the square root of Simpson's diversity index across productive rearrangements. Drawn from immuneACCESS, this table holds only the in-frame rearrangements with V and J called that TCRdb kept. Clones are partly lost; checked studies trace under half to an unresolved V gene and leave the rest unexplained. V, J and clone size are taken as reported in that table, and D and trimming were inferred from the DNA itself. The sample yields around 71,000 clones; around 76% were counted once. Under 30% of the sample is held by the ten biggest clonotypes.

The sample comes from a study of blood T cell repertoires in COVID-19 (dated by TCRdb to about 2020). Regarding the study in general: The collaborator samples originated in the United States, Italy and Spain and spanned the acute and convalescent phases of COVID-19. The material from the prospective study consisted of cDNA or gDNA derived from T cells, B-cell-depleted T cells, or PBMCs. The dataset comprised deeply sampled blood TCRbeta repertoires from subjects exposed to, actively infected with, or recovered from COVID-19. The repertoires were released in a freely available public database meant as a resource for research on the immune response to SARS-CoV-2. The samples were drawn from two sources: the first 160 participants of the ongoing ImmuneRACE study, and 1,254 subjects contributed by 6 global collaborators. The sample metadata nearly always contained a de-identified subject ID, COVID-19 status, age in years and sex. Where available, HLA class I and class II types were taken from metadata supplied by the sample provider and were not determined by assay-based typing. General conclusions and limits of the study: Clinical and demographic metadata were provided uncurated, with the amount varying by source and participant.

The clonotype was recovered from a woman aged 80 or over with active or convalescent COVID-19. The sample consisted of peripheral blood. The V gene is TRBV5-6 and the J gene is TRBJ2-5, with TRBD1 matching 8 junction bases. The CDR3 reads as follows: CASSLVGQGRVGETQYF. The DNA is as follows: TGTGCCAGCAGCTTGGTAGGACAGGGAAGAGTTGGAGAGACCCAGTACTTC.